This T cell receptor beta chain was captured by sequencing in a study of response to subunit inactivated influenza vaccine. General study findings and limits: The authors put forward the suggestion that each seasonal influenza vaccination may bring in only a limited number of new T cells.

The CDR3 loop spans 16 amino acids. CDR1 and CDR2 from the germline V gene are SGHRS and YFSETQ. V lost 6 bases and J lost 0, with 13 bases in between. A single record per CDR3 protein comes from TCRdb applying MiXCR to the RT-PCR reads. The repertoire holds approximately 500,000 distinct CDR3 sequences, with roughly 13% as singletons. This clonotype was counted many times. Its antigen is unknown. The source of this sequence is a man over 45 who received an inactivated influenza vaccine. The V call is TRBV5-1, the J call TRBJ2-6; TRBD1 or TRBD2 may be the D gene (5 bases each). Sequenced material: PBMCs from blood, taken about 6 weeks after vaccination. The CDR3 here is CASTPEGSSGANVLTF. CDR3 sequence (DNA): TGCGCCAGCACCCCAGAGGGGAGCTCTGGGGCCAACGTCCTGACTTTC.